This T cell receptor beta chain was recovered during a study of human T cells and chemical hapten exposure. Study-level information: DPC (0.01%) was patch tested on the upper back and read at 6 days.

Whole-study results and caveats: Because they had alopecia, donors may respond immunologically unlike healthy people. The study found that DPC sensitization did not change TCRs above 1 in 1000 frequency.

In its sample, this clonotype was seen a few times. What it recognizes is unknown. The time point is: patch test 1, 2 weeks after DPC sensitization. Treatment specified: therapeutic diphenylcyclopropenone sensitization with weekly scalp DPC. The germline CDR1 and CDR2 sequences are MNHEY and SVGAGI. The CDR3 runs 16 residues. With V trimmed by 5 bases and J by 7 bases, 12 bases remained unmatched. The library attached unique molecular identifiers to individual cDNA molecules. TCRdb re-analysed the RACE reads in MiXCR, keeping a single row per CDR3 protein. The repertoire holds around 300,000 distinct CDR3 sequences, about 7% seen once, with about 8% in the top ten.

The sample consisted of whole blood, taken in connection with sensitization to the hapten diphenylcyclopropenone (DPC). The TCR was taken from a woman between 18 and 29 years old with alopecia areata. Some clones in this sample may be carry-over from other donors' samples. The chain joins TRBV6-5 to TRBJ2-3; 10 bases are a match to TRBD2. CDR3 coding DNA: TGTGCCAGCAGTCCGCTGCCTAGCGGGGGACGACATACGCAGTATTTT. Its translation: CASSPLPSGGRHTQYF.